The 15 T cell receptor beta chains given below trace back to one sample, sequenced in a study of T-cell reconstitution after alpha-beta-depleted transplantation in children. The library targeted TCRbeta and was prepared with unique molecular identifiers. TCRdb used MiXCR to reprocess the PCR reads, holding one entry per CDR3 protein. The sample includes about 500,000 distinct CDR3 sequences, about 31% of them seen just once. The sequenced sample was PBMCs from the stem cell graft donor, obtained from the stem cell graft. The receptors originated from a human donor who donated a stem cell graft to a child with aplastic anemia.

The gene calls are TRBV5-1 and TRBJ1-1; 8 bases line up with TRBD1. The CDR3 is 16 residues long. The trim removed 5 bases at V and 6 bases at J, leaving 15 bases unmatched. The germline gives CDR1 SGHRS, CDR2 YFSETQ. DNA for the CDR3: TGCGCCAGCAGTTGGGCAGGGGGCGGAAGTTTCTCTGAAGCTTTCTTT. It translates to CASSWAGGGSFSEAFF.

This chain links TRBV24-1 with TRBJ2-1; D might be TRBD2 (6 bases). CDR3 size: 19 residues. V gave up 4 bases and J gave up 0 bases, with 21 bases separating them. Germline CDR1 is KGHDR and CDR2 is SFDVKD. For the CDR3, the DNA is TGTGCCACCAGTGACCCAACGTTGTCGGGGGAAAGCTCCTACAATGAGCAGTTCTTC. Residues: CATSDPTLSGESSYNEQFF.

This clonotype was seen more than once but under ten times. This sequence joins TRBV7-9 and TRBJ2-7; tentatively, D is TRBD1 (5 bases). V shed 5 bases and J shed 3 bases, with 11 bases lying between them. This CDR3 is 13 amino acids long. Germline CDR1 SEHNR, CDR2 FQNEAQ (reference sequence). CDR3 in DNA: TGTGCCAGCAGCCTCGACAGACACTACGAGCAGTACGTC. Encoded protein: CASSLDRHYEQYV.

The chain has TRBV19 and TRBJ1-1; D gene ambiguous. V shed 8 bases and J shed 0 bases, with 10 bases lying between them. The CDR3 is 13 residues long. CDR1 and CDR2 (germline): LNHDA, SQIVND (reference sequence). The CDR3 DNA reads TGTGCCAGTTATACGAGCATGAACACTGAAGCTTTCTTT. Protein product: CASYTSMNTEAFF. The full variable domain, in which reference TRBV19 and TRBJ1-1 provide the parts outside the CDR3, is DGGITQSPKYLFRKEGQNVTLSCEQNLNHDAMYWYRQDPGQGLRLIYYSQIVNDFQKGDIAEGYSVSREKKESFPLTVTSAQKNPTAFYLCASYTSMNTEAFFGQGTRLTVV.

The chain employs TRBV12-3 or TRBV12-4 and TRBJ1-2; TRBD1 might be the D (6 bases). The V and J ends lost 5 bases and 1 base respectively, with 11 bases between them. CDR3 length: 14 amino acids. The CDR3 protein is CASSDRLGNYGYTF. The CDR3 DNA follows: TGTGCCAGCAGTGACAGGTTGGGTAACTATGGCTACACCTTC.

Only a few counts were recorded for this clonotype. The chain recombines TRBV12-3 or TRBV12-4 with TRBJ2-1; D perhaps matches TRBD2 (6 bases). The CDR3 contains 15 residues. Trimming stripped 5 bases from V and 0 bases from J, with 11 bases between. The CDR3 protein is CASSPHGSSYNEQFF. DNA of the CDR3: TGTGCCAGCAGTCCACACGGGAGCTCCTACAATGAGCAGTTCTTC.

In DNA, the CDR3 is TGTGCCATCAGCGAAGCGGTGTGGCAGGAACAAGAGACCCAGTACTTC. Translation gives CAISEAVWQEQETQYF. The chain combines TRBV10-3 with TRBJ2-5, with D perhaps TRBD2 (5 bases). V was shortened by 6 bases and J by 2 bases, with 19 bases between the two germline ends. Germline values: CDR1 ENHRY, CDR2 SYGVKD. The CDR3 sequence is 16 residues long.

This CDR3 reads CASSPSRDFRGSYGYTF. The CDR3 nucleotides are TGTGCCAGCAGCCCCTCAAGAGATTTCAGGGGGTCTTATGGCTACACCTTC. This chain joins TRBV7-2 and TRBJ1-2; 7 bases line up with TRBD1. Germline CDR1 and CDR2: SGHTA and FQGNSA. Losses at the gene ends were 5 bases for V and 5 bases for J; bases not matched to a gene: 17. The CDR3 extends over 17 amino acids.

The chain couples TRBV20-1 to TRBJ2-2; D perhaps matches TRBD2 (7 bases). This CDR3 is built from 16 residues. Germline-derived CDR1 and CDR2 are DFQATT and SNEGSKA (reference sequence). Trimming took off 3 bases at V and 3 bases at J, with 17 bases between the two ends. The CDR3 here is CSASLLGGRDTGELFF. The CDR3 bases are TGCAGTGCTAGCCTCCTGGGGGGGCGCGACACCGGGGAGCTGTTTTTT.

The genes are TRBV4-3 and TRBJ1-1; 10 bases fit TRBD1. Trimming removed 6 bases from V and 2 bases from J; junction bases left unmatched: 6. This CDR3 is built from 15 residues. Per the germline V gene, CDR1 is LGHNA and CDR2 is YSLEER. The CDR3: CASRRGDRGNTEAFF. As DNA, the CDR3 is TGCGCCAGCAGGCGAGGGGACAGGGGTAACACTGAAGCTTTCTTT.

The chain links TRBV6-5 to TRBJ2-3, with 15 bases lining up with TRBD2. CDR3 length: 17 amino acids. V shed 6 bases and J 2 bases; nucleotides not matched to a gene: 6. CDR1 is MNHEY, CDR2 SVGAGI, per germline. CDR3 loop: CASSYGTSGRPTDTQYF. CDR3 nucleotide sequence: TGTGCCAGCAGCTATGGGACTAGCGGGAGGCCCACAGATACGCAGTATTTT.

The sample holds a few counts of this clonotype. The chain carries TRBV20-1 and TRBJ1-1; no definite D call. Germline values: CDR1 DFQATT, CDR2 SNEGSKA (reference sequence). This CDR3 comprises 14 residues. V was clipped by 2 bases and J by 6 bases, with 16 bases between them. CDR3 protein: CSARLRVPRPEAFF. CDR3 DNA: TGCAGTGCTAGACTCCGGGTCCCGAGGCCTGAAGCTTTCTTT.

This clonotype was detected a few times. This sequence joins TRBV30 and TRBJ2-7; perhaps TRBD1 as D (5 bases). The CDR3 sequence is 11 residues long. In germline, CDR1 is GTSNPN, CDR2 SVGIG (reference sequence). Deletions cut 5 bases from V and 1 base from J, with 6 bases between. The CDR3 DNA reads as TGTGCCTGGGACAGATCCTACGAGCAGTACTTC. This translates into CAWDRSYEQYF.

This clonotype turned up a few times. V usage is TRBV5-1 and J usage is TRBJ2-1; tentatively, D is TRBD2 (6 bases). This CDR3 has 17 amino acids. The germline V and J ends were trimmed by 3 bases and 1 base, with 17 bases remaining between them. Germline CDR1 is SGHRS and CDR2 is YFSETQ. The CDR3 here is CASSYISGTSSYNEQFF. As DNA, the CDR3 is TGCGCCAGCAGCTACATCTCCGGGACTTCATCCTACAATGAGCAGTTCTTC.

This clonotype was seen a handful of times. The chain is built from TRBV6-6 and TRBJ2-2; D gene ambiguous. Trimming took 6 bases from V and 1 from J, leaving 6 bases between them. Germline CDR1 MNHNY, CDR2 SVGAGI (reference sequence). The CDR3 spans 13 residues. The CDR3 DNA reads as TGTGCCAGCAGGACAAGGAACACCGGGGAGCTGTTTTTT. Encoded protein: CASRTRNTGELFF.